This T cell receptor beta chain comes out of a study of breast tumors, draining lymph nodes, adjacent tissues (dated by TCRdb to 2015 to 2016). General notes on the study: In breast cancer patients, the study compared the TCR beta repertoires of tumor, adjacent nontumor tissue and axillary lymph nodes. The study aimed to assess the relationships and possible T-cell exchange between tumor, surrounding tissue and draining lymph node repertoires in human breast cancer.

The investigation overall reported the following: The study presented the conclusion that tumor T cells originate in lymph nodes as consistent with a hypothesis, not as something directly demonstrated. The data were considered consistent with most tumor T cells being derived from the lymph node and subsequently expanding within tumor tissue. Tumor T-cell repertoires showed less diversity than lymph node repertoires and more diversity than nontumor tissue repertoires, and tumor T-cell repertoires showed preferential V and J gene usage. Tumor and nontumor tissue repertoires were found to be significantly more similar in luminal-like than in basal-like breast cancer.

The lymph node samples were taken from the axillary draining lymph nodes of breast cancer patients. This sample was sequenced with an Illumina HiSeq 2000. Multiplex PCR amplification was used to build the TCR beta chain libraries. High-throughput sequencing was used to analyze the amplified TCR beta chain products. The public reads were run again by TCRdb, first through fastp at Q25 and then through MiXCR, and only productive beta chains were kept. Rows are unified per CDR3 protein, each entry keeping the most common DNA and genes. Within this sample are about 300,000 distinct CDR3 sequences, with more than 30% of them counted one time only. Clones ranked in the top ten supply roughly 1.2% of the sample. This clonotype was seen at least ten times. Its antigen is still unknown. A read error may produce the germline difference seen at one junction end. CDR1 and CDR2 were assigned from the germline V gene (reference sequence) as SGHKS and YYEKEE. From the cysteine up to the phenylalanine, the CDR3 has a length of 15 residues. The DNA shown is the 45-base CDR3, in frame from base 1.

The chain employs TRBV5-5 and TRBJ2-2; 8 nucleotides in the junction match TRBD2. Sample: axillary lymph node tissue. This clonotype was sampled from a female donor with breast cancer. Some clones in this sample may be carry-over from other donors' samples. The CDR3 is CASSLELAGTGELFF. The nucleotides read TGTGCTAGCAGCTTAGAGTTAGCGGGGACCGGGGAGCTGTTTTTT. When the CDR3 is completed using the reference TRBV5-5 and TRBJ2-2 genes on either side, the full variable domain is DAGVTQSPTHLIKTRGQQVTLRCSPISGHKSVSWYQQVLGQGPQFIFQYYEKEERGRGNFPDRFSARQFPNYSSELNVNALLLGDSALYLCASSLELAGTGELFFGEGSRLTVL.